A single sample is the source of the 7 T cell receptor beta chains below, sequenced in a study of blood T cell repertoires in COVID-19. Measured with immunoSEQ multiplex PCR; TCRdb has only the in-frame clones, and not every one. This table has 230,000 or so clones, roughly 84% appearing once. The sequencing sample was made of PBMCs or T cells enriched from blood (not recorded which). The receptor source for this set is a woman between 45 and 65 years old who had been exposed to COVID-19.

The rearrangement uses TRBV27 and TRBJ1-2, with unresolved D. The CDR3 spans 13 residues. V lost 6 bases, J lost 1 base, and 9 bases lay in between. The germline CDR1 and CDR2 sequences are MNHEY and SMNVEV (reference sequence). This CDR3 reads CASRAQNNYGYTF. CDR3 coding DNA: TGTGCCAGCAGGGCACAGAATAACTATGGCTACACCTTC.

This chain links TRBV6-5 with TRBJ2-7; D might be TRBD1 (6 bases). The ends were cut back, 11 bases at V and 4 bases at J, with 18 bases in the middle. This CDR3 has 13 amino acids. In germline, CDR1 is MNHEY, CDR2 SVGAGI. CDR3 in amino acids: CASQRGIGYEQYF. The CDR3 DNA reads TGTGCCTCACAAAGGGGGATAGGGTACGAGCAGTACTTC.

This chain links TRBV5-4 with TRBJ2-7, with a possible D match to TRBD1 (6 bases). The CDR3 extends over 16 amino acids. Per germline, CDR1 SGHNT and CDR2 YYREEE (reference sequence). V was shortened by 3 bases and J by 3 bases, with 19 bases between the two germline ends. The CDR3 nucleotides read TGTGCCAGCAGCTCGCCCAGGGGACCAGGGAGCTACGAGCAGTACTTC. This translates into CASSSPRGPGSYEQYF.

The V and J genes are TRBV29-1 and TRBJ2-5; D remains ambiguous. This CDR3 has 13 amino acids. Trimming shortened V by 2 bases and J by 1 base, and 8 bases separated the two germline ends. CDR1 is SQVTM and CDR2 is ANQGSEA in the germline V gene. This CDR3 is CSVESGSQETQYF. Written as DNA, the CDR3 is TGCAGCGTTGAATCAGGATCCCAAGAGACCCAGTACTTC.

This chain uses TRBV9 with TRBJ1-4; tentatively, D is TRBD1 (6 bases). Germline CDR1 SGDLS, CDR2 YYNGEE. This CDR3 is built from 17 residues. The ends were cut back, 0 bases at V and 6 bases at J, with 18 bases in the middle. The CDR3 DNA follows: TGTGCCAGCAGCGTAGGAGGTAGGGGGATCATTCATGAAAAACTGTTTTTT. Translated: CASSVGGRGIIHEKLFF.

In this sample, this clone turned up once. Written as DNA, the CDR3 is TGCGCCAGCAGCCGCAGGCTCGCCTACGAGCAGTACTTC. Protein product: CASSRRLAYEQYF. The rearrangement uses TRBV4-3 and TRBJ2-7, with no clear D. The CDR3 runs 13 residues. The ends were cut back, 4 bases at V and 2 bases at J, with 9 bases in the middle. Germline V lookup: CDR1 LGHNA, CDR2 YSLEER.

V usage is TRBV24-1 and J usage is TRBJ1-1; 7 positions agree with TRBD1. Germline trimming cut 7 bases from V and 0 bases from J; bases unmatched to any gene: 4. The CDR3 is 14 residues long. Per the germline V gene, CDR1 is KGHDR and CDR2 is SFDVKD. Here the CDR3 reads CATRSTGMNTEAFF. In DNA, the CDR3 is TGTGCCACCAGATCGACAGGGATGAACACTGAAGCTTTCTTT.